These 2 T cell receptor beta chains originate from one sample sequenced in a study of post-analysis software for immune sequencing data. Regarding the study as a whole: TRBV segments more frequent in patients than in controls numbered a few and included TRBV5-6, TRBV5-1 and TRBV20-1.

TCR beta libraries were prepared from cDNA with unique molecular identifiers. TCRdb redid the calling of the PCR reads with MiXCR, one entry per CDR3 protein. The table lists roughly 650,000 distinct CDR3 sequences, more than 50% of them singletons, with roughly 10% in the top ten. These TCRs' antigens remain unknown. The material sequenced was blood. All receptors derive from a girl aged 2-10 years with multiple sclerosis.

Turning to this clonotype: The junction and the germline gene differ at one end; a read error may be behind it. The CDR3 spells CANSLDPLAGPWETQYF. DNA for the CDR3: TGCGCCAACAGCTTGGATCCCCTAGCGGGGCCCTGGGAGACCCAGTACTTC. This chain links TRBV5-1 with TRBJ2-5; 9 bases map to TRBD2. The V gene's germline CDR1 is SGHRS and CDR2 YFSETQ. This CDR3 spans 17 amino acids.

The chain employs TRBV12-3 or TRBV12-4 and TRBJ2-7; no definite D call. V was cut by 6 bases and J by 3 bases, with 12 bases left in between. The CDR3 length is 13 residues. The CDR3 loop is CASSLNSHYEQYF. The CDR3 DNA sequence: TGTGCCAGCAGCCTTAATAGTCACTACGAGCAGTACTTC.